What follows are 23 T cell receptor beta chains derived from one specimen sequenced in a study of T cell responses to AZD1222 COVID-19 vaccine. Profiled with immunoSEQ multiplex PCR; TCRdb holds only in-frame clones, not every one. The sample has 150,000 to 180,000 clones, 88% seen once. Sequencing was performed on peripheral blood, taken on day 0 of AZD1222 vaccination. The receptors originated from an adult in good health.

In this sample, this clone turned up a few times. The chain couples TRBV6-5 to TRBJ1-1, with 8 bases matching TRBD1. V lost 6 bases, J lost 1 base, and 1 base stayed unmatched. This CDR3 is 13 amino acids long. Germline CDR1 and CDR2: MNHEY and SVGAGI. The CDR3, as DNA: TGTGCCAGCAGGGACAGGGCGAACACTGAAGCTTTCTTT. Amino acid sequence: CASRDRANTEAFF.

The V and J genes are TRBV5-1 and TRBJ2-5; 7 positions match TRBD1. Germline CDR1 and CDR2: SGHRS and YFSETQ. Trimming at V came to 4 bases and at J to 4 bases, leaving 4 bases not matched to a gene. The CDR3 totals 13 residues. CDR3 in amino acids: CASSKRDRETQYF. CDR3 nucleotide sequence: TGCGCCAGCAGCAAAAGGGACAGAGAGACCCAGTACTTC. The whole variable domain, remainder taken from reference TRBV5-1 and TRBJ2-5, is KAGVTQTPRYLIKTRGQQVTLSCSPISGHRSVSWYQQTPGQGLQFLFEYFSETQRNKGNFPGRFSGRQFSNSRSEMNVSTLELGDSALYLCASSKRDRETQYFGPGTRLLVL.

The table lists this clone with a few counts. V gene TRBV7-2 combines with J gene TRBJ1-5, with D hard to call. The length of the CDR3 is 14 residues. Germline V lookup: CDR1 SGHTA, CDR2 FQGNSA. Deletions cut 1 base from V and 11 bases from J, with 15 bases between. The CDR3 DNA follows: TGTGCCAGCAGCTTAGGTTACAGCCTTTCAGCCCAGCATTTT. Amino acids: CASSLGYSLSAQHF.

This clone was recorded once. This CDR3 reads CASSHTLRGTNEKLFF. The CDR3 DNA reads TGTGCCAGCAGCCATACCCTTCGGGGGACTAATGAAAAACTGTTTTTT. The V and J genes are TRBV3-1 (or the pseudogene TRBV3-2) and TRBJ1-4; D might be TRBD1 (5 bases). The CDR3 spans 16 residues. V was clipped by 3 bases and J by 2 bases, with 13 bases between them. The V gene's germline CDR1 is LGHDT and CDR2 YNNKEL (reference sequence).

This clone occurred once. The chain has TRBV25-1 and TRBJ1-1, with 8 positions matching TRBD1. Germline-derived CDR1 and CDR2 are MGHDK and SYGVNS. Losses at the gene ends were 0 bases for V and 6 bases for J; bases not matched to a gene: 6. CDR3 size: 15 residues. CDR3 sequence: CASSEYRTGSAEAFF. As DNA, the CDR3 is TGTGCCAGCAGTGAATATCGGACAGGGAGCGCTGAAGCTTTCTTT.

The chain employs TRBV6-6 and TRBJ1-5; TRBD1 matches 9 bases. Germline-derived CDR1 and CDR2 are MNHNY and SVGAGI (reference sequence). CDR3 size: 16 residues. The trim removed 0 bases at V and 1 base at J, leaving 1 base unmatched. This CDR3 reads CASSYSTGGSNQPQHF. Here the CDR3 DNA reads TGTGCCAGCAGTTACTCGACAGGGGGGAGCAATCAGCCCCAGCATTTT.

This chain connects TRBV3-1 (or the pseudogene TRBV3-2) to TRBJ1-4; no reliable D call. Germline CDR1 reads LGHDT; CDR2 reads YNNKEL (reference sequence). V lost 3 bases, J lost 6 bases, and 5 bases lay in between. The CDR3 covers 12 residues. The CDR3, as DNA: TGTGCCAGCAGCCAGTCCTATGAAAAACTGTTTTTT. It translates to CASSQSYEKLFF.

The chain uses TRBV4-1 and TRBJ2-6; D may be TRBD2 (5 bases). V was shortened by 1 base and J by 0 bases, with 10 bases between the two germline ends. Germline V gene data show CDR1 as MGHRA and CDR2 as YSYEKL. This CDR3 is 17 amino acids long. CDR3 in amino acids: CASSQGTPSSGANVLTF. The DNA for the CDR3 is TGCGCCAGCAGCCAAGGGACTCCTAGCTCTGGGGCCAACGTCCTGACTTTC.

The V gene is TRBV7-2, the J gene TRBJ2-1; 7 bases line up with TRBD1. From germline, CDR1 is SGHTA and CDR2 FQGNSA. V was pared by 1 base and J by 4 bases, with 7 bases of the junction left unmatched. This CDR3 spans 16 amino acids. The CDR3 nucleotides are TGTGCCAGCAGCTTAGGGGGACAGATGAGATACAATGAGCAGTTCTTC. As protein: CASSLGGQMRYNEQFF.

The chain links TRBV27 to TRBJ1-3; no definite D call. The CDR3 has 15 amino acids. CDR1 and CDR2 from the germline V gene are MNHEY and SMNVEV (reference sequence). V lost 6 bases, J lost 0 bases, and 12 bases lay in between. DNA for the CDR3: TGTGCCAGCAGACGGTACGGAAGCTCTGGAAACACCATATATTTT. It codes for CASRRYGSSGNTIYF.

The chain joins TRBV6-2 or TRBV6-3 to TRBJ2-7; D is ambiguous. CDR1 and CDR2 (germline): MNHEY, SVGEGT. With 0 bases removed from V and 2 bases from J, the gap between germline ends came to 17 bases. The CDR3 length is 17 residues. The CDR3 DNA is TGTGCCAGCAGTTACTCGGTCCCTGGGCAGGCTACCTACGAGCAGTACTTC. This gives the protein CASSYSVPGQATYEQYF.

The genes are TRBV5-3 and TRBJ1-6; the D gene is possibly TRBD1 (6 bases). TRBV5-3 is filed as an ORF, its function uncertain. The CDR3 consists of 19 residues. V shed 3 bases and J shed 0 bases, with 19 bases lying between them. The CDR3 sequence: CARSCINVRGSSYNSPLHF. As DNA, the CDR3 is TGTGCCAGAAGCTGTATAAATGTAAGGGGGAGCTCCTATAATTCACCCCTCCACTTT.

The CDR3 region is CASSQDGATSGNTIYF. The CDR3 coding sequence is TGCGCCAGCAGCCAAGACGGGGCCACCTCTGGAAACACCATATATTTT. The chain carries TRBV4-3 and TRBJ1-3, with D perhaps matching TRBD1 (5 bases). The V gene lost 0 bases and the J gene lost 0 bases, with 9 bases spanning the gap. Germline lookup yields CDR1 LGHNA and CDR2 YSLEER. The CDR3 extends over 16 amino acids.

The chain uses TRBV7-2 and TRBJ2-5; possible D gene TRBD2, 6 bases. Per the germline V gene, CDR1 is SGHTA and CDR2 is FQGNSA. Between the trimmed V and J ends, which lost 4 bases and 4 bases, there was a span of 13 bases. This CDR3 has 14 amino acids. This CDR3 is CASSSPGLPETQYF. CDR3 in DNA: TGTGCCAGCAGCTCCCCGGGACTCCCAGAGACCCAGTACTTC.

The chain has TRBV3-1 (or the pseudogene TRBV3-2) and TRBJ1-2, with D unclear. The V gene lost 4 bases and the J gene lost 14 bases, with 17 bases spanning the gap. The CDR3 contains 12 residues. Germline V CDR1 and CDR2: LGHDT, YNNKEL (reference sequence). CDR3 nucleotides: TGTGCCAGCAGCCTGTCTGGTCGAGGCGGGACCTTC. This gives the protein CASSLSGRGGTF.

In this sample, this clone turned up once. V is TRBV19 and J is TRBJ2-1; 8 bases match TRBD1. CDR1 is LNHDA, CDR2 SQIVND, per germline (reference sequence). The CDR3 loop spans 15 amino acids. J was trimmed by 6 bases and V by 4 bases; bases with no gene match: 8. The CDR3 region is CASSSLQGARNEQFF. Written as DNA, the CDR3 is TGTGCCAGTAGTAGTCTTCAGGGGGCGCGCAATGAGCAGTTCTTC.

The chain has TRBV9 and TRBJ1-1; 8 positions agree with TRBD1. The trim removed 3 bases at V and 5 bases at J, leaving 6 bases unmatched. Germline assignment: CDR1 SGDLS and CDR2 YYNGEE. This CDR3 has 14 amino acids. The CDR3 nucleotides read TGTGCCAGCAGCGCTAAGACAGGGGTAACTGAAGCTTTCTTT. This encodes CASSAKTGVTEAFF.

The CDR3 DNA sequence: TGTGCCAGTAGTCCAGGGACAGGTAATCAGCCCCAGCATTTT. Translating gives CASSPGTGNQPQHF. The chain joins TRBV19 to TRBJ1-5; 8 bases map to TRBD1. CDR1 is LNHDA and CDR2 is SQIVND in the germline V gene (reference sequence). This CDR3 spans 14 amino acids. V lost 5 bases, J lost 4 bases, and 4 bases stayed unmatched.

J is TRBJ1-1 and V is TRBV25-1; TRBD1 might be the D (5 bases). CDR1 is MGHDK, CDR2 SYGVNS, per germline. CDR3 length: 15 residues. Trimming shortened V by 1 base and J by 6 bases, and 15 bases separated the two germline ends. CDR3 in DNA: TGTGCCAGCAGTGAATTCACAACAGGTGGGGCTGAAGCTTTCTTT. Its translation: CASSEFTTGGAEAFF.

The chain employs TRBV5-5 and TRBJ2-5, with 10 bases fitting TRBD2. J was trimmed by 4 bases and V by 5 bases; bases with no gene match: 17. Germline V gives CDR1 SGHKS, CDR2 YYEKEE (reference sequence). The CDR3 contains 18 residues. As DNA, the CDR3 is TGTGCCAGCAGGCCCTTCATCAGCGGGGGGGCCACAGGAGAGACCCAGTACTTC. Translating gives CASRPFISGGATGETQYF.

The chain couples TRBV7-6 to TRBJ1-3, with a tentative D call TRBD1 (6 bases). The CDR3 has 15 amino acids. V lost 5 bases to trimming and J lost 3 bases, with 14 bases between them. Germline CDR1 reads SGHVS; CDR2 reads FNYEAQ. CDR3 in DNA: TGTGCCAGCAGCCCCTACCCAGGGGTTGGAAACACCATATATTTT. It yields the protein CASSPYPGVGNTIYF. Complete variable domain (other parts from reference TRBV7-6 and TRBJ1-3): GAGVSQSPRYKVTKRGQDVALRCDPISGHVSLYWYRQALGQGPEFLTYFNYEAQQDKSGLPNDRFSAERPEGSISTLTIQRTEQRDSAMYRCASSPYPGVGNTIYFGEGSWLTVV.

This CDR3 is CASSRREATDTQYF. The CDR3 region has the DNA TGTGCCAGCAGCCGACGGGAGGCCACAGATACGCAGTATTTT. This chain connects TRBV3-1 (or the pseudogene TRBV3-2) to TRBJ2-3; TRBD2 agrees at 7 bases. Germline CDR1 and CDR2: LGHDT and YNNKEL (reference sequence). The CDR3 totals 14 residues. Unmatched junction bases numbered 3, after V lost 4 bases and J lost 2 bases.

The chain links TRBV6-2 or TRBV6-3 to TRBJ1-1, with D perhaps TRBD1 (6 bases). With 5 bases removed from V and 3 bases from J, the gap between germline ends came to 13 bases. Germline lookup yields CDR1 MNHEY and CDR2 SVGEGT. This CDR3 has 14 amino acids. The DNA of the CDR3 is TGTGCCAGCAGTGAGCCTAGGGGGGACACTGAAGCTTTCTTT. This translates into CASSEPRGDTEAFF.